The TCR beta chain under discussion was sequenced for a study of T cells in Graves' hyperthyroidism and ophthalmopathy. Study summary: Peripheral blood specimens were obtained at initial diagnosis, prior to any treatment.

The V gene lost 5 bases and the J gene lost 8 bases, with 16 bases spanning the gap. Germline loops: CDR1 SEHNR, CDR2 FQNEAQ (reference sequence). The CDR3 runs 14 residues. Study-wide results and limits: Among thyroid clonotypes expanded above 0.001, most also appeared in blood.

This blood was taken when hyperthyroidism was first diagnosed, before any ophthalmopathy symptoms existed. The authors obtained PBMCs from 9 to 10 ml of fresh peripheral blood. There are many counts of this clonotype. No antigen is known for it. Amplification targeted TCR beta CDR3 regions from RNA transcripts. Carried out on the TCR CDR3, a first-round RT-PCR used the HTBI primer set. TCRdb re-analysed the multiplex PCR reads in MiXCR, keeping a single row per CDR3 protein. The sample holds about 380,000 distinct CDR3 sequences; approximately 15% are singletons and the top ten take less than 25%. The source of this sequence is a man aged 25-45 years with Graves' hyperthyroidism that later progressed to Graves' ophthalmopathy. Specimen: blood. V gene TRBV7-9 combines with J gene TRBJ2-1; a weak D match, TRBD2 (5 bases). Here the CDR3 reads CASSHPSDGDEQFF. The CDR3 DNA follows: TGTGCCAGCAGCCACCCCTCCGACGGGGATGAGCAGTTCTTC.